The clone carrying this T cell receptor (beta chain) was detected only a few times. Its antigen is not known. The data derive from a study of OX40 agonist ivuxolimab in advanced cancers. Overall study findings and caveats: Compared with CD4+, CD8+ T cells on average had more expanded clones.

The CDR3 is 15 amino acids. V was clipped by 4 bases and J by 5 bases, with 17 bases between them. CDR1 and CDR2 (germline): SGHNT, YENEEA. Clones were read by immunoSEQ multiplex PCR, and TCRdb kept only the in-frame ones, dropping some. The profile shows about 75,000 clones, 85% of them singletons. This receptor was taken from an adult with an advanced solid tumor such as melanoma, head and neck, liver or kidney cancer. The sample in question was CD4+ or CD8+ T cells sorted from blood, obtained in a trial of the OX40 agonist ivuxolimab. The chain recombines TRBV11-3 with TRBJ1-1, with D possibly matching TRBD1 (5 bases). The CDR3 bases are TGTGCCAGCAGCTCTACGCCGGGGGAATGGACTGAAGCTTTCTTT. The encoded protein is CASSSTPGEWTEAFF.